A single count supports the clone carrying this T cell receptor (beta chain). Antigen unknown. This entry belongs to a study of shared clonotypes between healthy human individuals. Source study methods: ImmunoSEQ yielded junction-only sequences lacking quality scores, so filtering differed. Data came from immunoSEQ multiplex PCR; TCRdb stores just in-frame clones and leaves some out. From that table come the V and J calls and clone size; the DNA was used to work out D and trimming. The sample lists around 2,000,000 clones, 85% to 95% occurring once. Findings and limits, study-wide: For naive CD4 cells, approximately 4.8% of clonotypes were shared across a handful of donors. Generally, naive subsets came out with larger estimated richness than memory subsets. When compared with the clonotypes that were shared by all four sorted-subset donors, the non-shared clonotypes turned out to have lower generation probabilities.

V was cut by 4 bases and J by 0 bases, with 9 bases left in between. This CDR3 spans 15 amino acids. The germline gives CDR1 LGHNA, CDR2 YNFKEQ. The clonotype originates from a young man in good health. Sequencing was carried out using naive CD4+ T cells sorted from blood. Documented subset: CD45RA+ positively selected. The chain carries TRBV4-2 and TRBJ1-4; possibly TRBD1 for D (6 bases). The DNA of the CDR3 is TGTGCCAGCAGCCCCGAGGGGGCAACTAATGAAAAACTGTTTTTT. The encoded protein is CASSPEGATNEKLFF.